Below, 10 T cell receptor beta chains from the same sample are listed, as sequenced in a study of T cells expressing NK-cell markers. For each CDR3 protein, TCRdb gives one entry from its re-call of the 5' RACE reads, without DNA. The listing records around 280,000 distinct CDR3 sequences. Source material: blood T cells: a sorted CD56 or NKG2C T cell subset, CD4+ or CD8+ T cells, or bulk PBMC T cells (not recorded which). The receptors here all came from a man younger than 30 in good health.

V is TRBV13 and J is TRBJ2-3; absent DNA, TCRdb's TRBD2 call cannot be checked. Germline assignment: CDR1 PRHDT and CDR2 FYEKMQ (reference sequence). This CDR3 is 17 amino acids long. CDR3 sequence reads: CASSSRRLAGGGGTQYF.

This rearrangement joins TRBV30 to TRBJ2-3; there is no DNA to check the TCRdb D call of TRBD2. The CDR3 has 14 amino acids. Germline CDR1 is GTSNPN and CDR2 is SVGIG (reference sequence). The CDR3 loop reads CAWSPSGSTDTQYF.

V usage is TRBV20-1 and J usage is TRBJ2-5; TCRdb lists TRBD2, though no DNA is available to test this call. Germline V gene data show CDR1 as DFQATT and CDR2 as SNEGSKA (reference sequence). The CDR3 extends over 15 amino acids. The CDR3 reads CSASRSAGGGETQYF.

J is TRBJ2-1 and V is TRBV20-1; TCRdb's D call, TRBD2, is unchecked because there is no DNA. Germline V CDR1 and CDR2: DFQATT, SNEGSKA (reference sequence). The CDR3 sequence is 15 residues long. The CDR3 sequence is CSATSTSGSNNEQFF.

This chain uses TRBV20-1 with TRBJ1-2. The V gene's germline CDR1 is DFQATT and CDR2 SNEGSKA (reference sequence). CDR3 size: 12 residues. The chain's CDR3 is CSASDGVGGYTF.

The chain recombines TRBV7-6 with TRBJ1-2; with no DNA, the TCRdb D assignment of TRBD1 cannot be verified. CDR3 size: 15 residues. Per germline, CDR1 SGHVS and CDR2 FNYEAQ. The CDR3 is CASSLGATGGVGYTF.

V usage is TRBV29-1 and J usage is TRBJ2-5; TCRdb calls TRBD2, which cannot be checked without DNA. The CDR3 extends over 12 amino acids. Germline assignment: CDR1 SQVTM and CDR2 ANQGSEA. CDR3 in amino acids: CSVPGTSTTQYF.

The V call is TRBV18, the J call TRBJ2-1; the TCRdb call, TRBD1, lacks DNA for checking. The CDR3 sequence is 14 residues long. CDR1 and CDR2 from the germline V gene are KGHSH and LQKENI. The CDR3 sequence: CASSPRTGVNEQFF.

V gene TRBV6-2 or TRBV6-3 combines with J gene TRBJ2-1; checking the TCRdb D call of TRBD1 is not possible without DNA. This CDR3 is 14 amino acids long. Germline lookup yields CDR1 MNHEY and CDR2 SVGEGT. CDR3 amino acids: CASKTGDSYNEQFF.

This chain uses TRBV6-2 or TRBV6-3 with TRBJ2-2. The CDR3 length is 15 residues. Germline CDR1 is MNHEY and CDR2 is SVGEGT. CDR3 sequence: CASSRQTLDTGELFF.